Presented here are 19 T cell receptor beta chains from one specimen sequenced in a study of T cell repertoires in cytomegalovirus infection. MiXCR, applied by TCRdb to the reads, yields one record per CDR3 protein. The repertoire holds about 230,000 distinct CDR3 sequences, with over 20% as singletons. The specimen sequenced was CD8+ T cells from PBMCs. The receptors derive from a human donor in good health (CMV status not recorded). Some clones in this sample may be carry-over from other donors' samples.

The chain employs TRBV28 and TRBJ1-2; 7 positions agree with TRBD1. V lost 6 bases to trimming and J lost 6 bases; unmatched junction nucleotides: 19. CDR3 length: 17 residues. Germline V CDR1 and CDR2: MDHEN, SYDVKM. In nucleotides, the CDR3 is TGTGCCAGCAGCCTCTCCCCCCACACAGGGGTCGTTGATGGCTACACCTTC. This sequence encodes CASSLSPHTGVVDGYTF.

This clonotype was picked up a small number of times. The chain combines TRBV7-6 with TRBJ2-7; TRBD2 agrees at 7 bases. Germline loops: CDR1 SGHVS, CDR2 FNYEAQ. Trimming removed 0 bases from V and 0 bases from J; junction bases left unmatched: 5. This CDR3 is 16 amino acids long. The CDR3 here is CASSLAGGISSYEQYF. The DNA of the CDR3 is TGTGCCAGCAGCTTAGCGGGGGGGATAAGCTCCTACGAGCAGTACTTC.

A remark on this clonotype: Since a much larger clone is just one base distant, this may be a read error. V gene TRBV28 combines with J gene TRBJ2-7; D could derive from TRBD1 or TRBD2 (5 bases each). The CDR3 extends over 14 amino acids. CDR1 is MDHEN and CDR2 is SYDVKM in the germline V gene. The CDR3 loop reads CTSSSRVGRDEQYF. The CDR3 DNA is TGTACCAGCAGTTCCAGGGTGGGGAGAGACGAGCAGTACTTC.

As to this clonotype: This sequence may be a read error, since a much larger clone differs from it by one base. The chain is built from TRBV7-9 and TRBJ2-7; D remains ambiguous. The CDR3 runs to 16 residues. The germline V gene has CDR1 SEHNR and CDR2 FQNEAQ (reference sequence). Deletions cut 1 base from V and 0 bases from J, with 13 bases between. CDR3 loop: CASSLGTASTSYEQYF. In nucleotides, the CDR3 is TGTGCCAGCAGCTTAGGGACCGCTTCTACCTCCTACGAGCAGTACTTC.

This clonotype was recorded at least ten times. The chain couples TRBV11-2 to TRBJ1-1, with TRBD1 matching over 9 bases. Germline values: CDR1 SGHAT, CDR2 FQNNGV. V shed 6 bases, J shed 3 bases, and the junction held 14 bases outside the gene matches. This CDR3 spans 17 amino acids. The CDR3 coding sequence is TGTGCCAGCAGTTACCCGGGACAGGGCGACCTGGACACTGAAGCTTTCTTT. Translated: CASSYPGQGDLDTEAFF.

The chain employs TRBV29-1 and TRBJ1-3, with TRBD1 matching over 8 bases. The CDR3 covers 15 residues. J was trimmed by 0 bases and V by 4 bases; bases with no gene match: 5. The germline gives CDR1 SQVTM, CDR2 ANQGSEA. DNA of the CDR3: TGCAGCGTTGTCGGGACAGGAGTCTCTGGAAACACCATATATTTT. Translating it yields CSVVGTGVSGNTIYF.

The V gene is TRBV7-6, the J gene TRBJ2-3, with D perhaps being TRBD1 or TRBD2 (5 bases each). This CDR3 has 16 amino acids. V was shortened by 1 base and J by 4 bases, with 15 bases between the two germline ends. Germline assignment: CDR1 SGHVS and CDR2 FNYEAQ. The CDR3 spells CASSLDPGPAADTQYF. CDR3 bases: TGTGCCAGCAGCTTAGATCCGGGGCCGGCGGCAGATACGCAGTATTTT.

The sample holds a few counts of this clonotype. This chain links TRBV27 with TRBJ1-2; D possibly corresponds to TRBD1 (6 bases). Germline CDR1 MNHEY, CDR2 SMNVEV (reference sequence). CDR3 length: 14 amino acids. The V gene lost 5 bases and the J gene lost 5 bases, with 15 bases spanning the gap. For the CDR3, the DNA is TGTGCCAGCAGTACCGGAGGCCAGGGGTATGGCTACACCTTC. Translated: CASSTGGQGYGYTF.

This chain links TRBV2 with TRBJ1-3, with TRBD1 as a possible D gene (6 bases). CDR3 length equals 15 residues. V gave up 8 bases and J gave up 0 bases, with 14 bases separating them. Germline loops: CDR1 SNHLY, CDR2 FYNNEI. The CDR3 DNA is TGTGCCAGCGGGACACCGGAATTCTCTGGAAACACCATATATTTT. It specifies CASGTPEFSGNTIYF.

V gene TRBV20-1 combines with J gene TRBJ2-1; maybe TRBD2 (6 bases). CDR1 and CDR2 (germline): DFQATT, SNEGSKA (reference sequence). Trimming removed 7 bases from V and 4 bases from J, with 11 bases in between. CDR3 size: 12 residues. Here the CDR3 DNA reads TGCAGTGTCGCGGGGACTTACAATGAGCAGTTCTTC. Encoded protein: CSVAGTYNEQFF.

This clonotype was observed a few times. The chain links TRBV29-1 to TRBJ2-2; D possibly corresponds to TRBD1 (5 bases). Trimming took off 4 bases at V and 5 bases at J, with 8 bases between the two ends. This CDR3 comprises 12 residues. Germline V gene sequence: CDR1 SQVTM, CDR2 ANQGSEA. CDR3 bases: TGCAGCGTTGGGCAGGGTACCGGGGAGCTGTTTTTT. Translation: CSVGQGTGELFF.

The chain employs TRBV30 and TRBJ1-5; D unclear. V gave up 2 bases and J gave up 2 bases, with 10 bases separating them. Germline CDR1 and CDR2: GTSNPN and SVGIG (reference sequence). The CDR3 consists of 14 residues. Here the CDR3 DNA reads TGTGCCTGGAGTAAGGTCCTGGGCAATCAGCCCCAGCATTTT. Translation gives CAWSKVLGNQPQHF.

Only a few counts were recorded for this clonotype. The chain has TRBV12-3 or TRBV12-4 and TRBJ1-2, with D uncertain. With 3 bases removed from V and 8 bases from J, the gap between germline ends came to 19 bases. CDR3 length equals 15 residues. CDR3 amino acids: CASSFAEPRAHGYTF. As DNA, the CDR3 is TGTGCCAGCAGTTTTGCCGAACCCCGGGCGCACGGCTACACCTTC.

This chain connects TRBV13 to TRBJ2-7; D may be TRBD1 or TRBD2 (6 bases each). Between the trimmed V and J ends, which lost 5 bases and 4 bases, there was a span of 18 bases. Per germline, CDR1 PRHDT and CDR2 FYEKMQ (reference sequence). CDR3 length equals 15 residues. Here the CDR3 DNA reads TGTGCCAGCAGCCCCCCTGGAGGGGGTTCATACGAGCAGTACTTC. It codes for CASSPPGGGSYEQYF. Full variable domain (missing parts from reference TRBV13 and TRBJ2-7): AAGVIQSPRHLIKEKRETATLKCYPIPRHDTVYWYQQGPGQDPQFLISFYEKMQSDKGSIPDRFSAQQFSDYHSELNMSSLELGDSALYFCASSPPGGGSYEQYFGPGTRLTVT.

Only a few counts were recorded for this clonotype. The chain couples TRBV20-1 to TRBJ2-7; unclear D gene. V gave up 1 base and J gave up 1 base, with 8 bases separating them. CDR3 length: 13 amino acids. Germline CDR1 DFQATT, CDR2 SNEGSKA (reference sequence). CDR3 coding DNA: TGCAGTGCTAGAGTCTTCGGGTCCTACGAGCAGTACTTC. It codes for CSARVFGSYEQYF.

This clonotype came up many times. The chain couples TRBV11-1 to TRBJ2-1; 8 positions match TRBD2. The CDR3 has 16 amino acids. CDR1 and CDR2 from the germline V gene are SGHAT and FQDESV (reference sequence). V shed 6 bases and J 8 bases; nucleotides not matched to a gene: 15. The CDR3 DNA reads TGTGCCAGCAGTTGGGAGGACGGGGGGGCCGAGGATGAGCAGTTCTTC. Translated, it gives CASSWEDGGAEDEQFF.

Only a few counts were recorded for this clonotype. This chain connects TRBV4-2 to TRBJ2-1; 9 bases map to TRBD2. The J segment lost 5 bases and the V segment lost 6 bases, leaving 8 bases of the junction unmatched. Germline-derived CDR1 and CDR2 are LGHNA and YNFKEQ. The CDR3 length is 15 residues. The CDR3 nucleotides read TGTGCCAGCAGGGGACGCGGGGGGGTCAACAATGAGCAGTTCTTC. Translation: CASRGRGGVNNEQFF.

There are many counts of this clonotype. The chain links TRBV7-9 to TRBJ2-3, with 14 bases aligning to TRBD2. CDR3 size: 16 residues. The germline gives CDR1 SEHNR, CDR2 FQNEAQ (reference sequence). With V trimmed by 5 bases and J by 6 bases, 7 bases remained unmatched. CDR3 sequence: CASSLPTSGGADTQYF. The CDR3, as DNA: TGTGCCAGCAGCCTGCCGACTAGCGGGGGGGCCGATACGCAGTATTTT.

This chain connects TRBV29-1 to TRBJ2-3; 7 bases are a match to TRBD2. From germline, CDR1 is SQVTM and CDR2 ANQGSEA. The CDR3 is made up of 11 amino acids. J was trimmed by 14 bases and V by 6 bases; bases with no gene match: 11. The CDR3 nucleotides are TGCAGCGTGCTATGGTCTAGCGGAACGTATTTT. Translated: CSVLWSSGTYF.